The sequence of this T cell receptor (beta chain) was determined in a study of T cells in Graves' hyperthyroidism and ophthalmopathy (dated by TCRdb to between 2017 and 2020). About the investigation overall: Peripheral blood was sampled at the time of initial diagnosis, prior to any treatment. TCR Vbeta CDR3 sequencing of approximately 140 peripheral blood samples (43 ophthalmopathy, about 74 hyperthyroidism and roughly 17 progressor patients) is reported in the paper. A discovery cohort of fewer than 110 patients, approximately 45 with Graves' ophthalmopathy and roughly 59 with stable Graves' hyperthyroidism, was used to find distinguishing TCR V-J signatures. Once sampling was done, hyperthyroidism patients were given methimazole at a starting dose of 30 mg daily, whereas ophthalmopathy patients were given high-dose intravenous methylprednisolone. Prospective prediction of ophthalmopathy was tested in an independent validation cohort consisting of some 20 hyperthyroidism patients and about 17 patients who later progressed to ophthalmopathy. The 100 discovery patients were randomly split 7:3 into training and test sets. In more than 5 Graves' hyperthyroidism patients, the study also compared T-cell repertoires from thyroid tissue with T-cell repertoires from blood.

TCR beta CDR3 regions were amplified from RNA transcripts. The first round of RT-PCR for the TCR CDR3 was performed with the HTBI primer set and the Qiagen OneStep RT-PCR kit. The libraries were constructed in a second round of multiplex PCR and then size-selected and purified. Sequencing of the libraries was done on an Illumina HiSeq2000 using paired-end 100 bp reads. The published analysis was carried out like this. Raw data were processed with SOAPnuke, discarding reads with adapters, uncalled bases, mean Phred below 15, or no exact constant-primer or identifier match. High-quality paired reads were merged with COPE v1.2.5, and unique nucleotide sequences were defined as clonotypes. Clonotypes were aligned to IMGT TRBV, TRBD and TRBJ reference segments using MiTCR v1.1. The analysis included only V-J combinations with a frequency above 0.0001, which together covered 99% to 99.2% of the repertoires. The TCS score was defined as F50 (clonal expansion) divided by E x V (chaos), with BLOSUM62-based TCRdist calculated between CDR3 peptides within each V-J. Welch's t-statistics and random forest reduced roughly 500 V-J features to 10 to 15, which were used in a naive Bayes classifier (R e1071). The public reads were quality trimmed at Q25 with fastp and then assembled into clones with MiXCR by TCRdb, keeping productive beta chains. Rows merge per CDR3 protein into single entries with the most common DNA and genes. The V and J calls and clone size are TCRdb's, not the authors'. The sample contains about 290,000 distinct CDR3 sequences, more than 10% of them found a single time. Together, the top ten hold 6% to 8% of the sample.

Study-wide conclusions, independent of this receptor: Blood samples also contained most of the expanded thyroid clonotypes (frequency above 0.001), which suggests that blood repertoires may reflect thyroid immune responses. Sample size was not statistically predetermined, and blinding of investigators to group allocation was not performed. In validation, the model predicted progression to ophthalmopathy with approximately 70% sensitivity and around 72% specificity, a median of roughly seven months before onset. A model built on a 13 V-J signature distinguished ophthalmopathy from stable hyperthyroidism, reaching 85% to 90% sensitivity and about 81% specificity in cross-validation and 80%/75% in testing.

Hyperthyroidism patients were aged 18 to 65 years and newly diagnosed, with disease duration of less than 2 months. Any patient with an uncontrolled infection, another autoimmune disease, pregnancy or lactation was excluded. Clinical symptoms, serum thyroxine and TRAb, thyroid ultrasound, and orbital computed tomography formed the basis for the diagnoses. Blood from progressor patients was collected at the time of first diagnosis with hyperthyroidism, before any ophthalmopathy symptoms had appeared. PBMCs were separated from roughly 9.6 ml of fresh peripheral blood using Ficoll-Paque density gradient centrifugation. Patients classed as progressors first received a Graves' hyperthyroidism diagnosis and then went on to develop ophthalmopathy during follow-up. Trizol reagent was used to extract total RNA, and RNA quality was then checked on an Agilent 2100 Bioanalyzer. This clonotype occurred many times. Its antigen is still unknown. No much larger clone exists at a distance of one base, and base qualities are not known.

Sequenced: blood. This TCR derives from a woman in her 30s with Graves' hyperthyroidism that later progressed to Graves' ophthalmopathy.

The CDR3 loop reads CASSPSIPPYEQYF. The DNA sequence reads TGTGCCAGCAGCCCCTCGATCCCACCCTACGAGCAGTACTTC. The V and J genes are TRBV28 and TRBJ2-7, with no confidently assigned D gene. V gives up 6 bases and J gives up 2 bases, and the segment between their germline ends measures 14 bases. The CDR3 runs 14 residues from the cysteine to the phenylalanine. The read is trimmed to its CDR3 DNA, 42 bases read in frame from base 1. Per the germline V gene, MDHEN is the CDR1 and SYDVKM is the CDR2.